The sequence of this TCR beta chain was determined in a study of CD8+ T cells in alopecia areata. Germline values: CDR1 SGHTA, CDR2 FQGNSA. CDR3 length: 14 residues. V lost 3 bases and J lost 4, with 12 bases in between. In its sample, this clone was seen once. It was cDNA, reverse transcribed from extracted RNA, that served as the sequencing template. Profiling relied on immunoSEQ multiplex PCR, and the TCRdb table lists in-frame clones only, not all of them. The sample lists 190,000 or so clones; 58% were seen once. This sample's treatment: oral pan-JAK inhibitor, 5-10 mg twice daily. The sequence was obtained from a human donor with alopecia areata. V usage is TRBV7-2 and J usage is TRBJ1-1, with D unclear. Source: CD4+ T cells sorted from blood, taken at week 24, from a patient treated with tofacitinib. CDR3 bases: TGTGCCAGCAGCTTGTTTCGGTCTCCCACTGAAGCTTTCTTT. This codes for CASSLFRSPTEAFF.